This T cell receptor beta chain originates from a study of blood T cell repertoires in COVID-19. Study information: The United States, Italy and Spain provided the acute and convalescent COVID-19 samples. T cells, B-cell-depleted T cells, or PBMCs supplied cDNA or gDNA.

This CDR3 region has 13 residues. CDR1 and CDR2 from the germline V gene are SGHRS and YFSETQ. V shed 6 bases and J shed 7 bases, with 14 bases lying between them. TCRdb keeps only in-frame clones here, not all; method: immunoSEQ multiplex PCR. The sample records about 250,000 clones, about four fifths being singletons. The receptor was derived from a man older than 75 with acute or convalescent COVID-19. The sequenced sample was peripheral blood. The V gene is TRBV5-1, the J gene TRBJ2-1; possible D gene TRBD2, 6 bases. CDR3 region: CASTEGGWNEQFF. For the CDR3, the DNA is TGCGCCAGCACGGAGGGCGGGTGGAATGAGCAGTTCTTC.